The T cell receptor (beta chain) under discussion was sequenced for a study of T cell repertoires in aging, cancer and after chemotherapy. The overall study: Donor ages fell into six groups from 30 or younger up to 70 or older.

The CDR3 runs to 14 residues. The V gene's germline CDR1 is SEHNR and CDR2 FQNEAQ (reference sequence). Trimming removed 1 base from V and 7 bases from J, with 11 bases in between. Points on this clonotype: Its antigen is not identified.

Study outcomes and limitations: Untreated cancer patients had significantly lower blood TCR diversity than age-matched healthy donors.

TRB rearrangements spanning V, D and J were amplified using mixed TRB-A/B primers. TCRdb used MiXCR to reprocess the multiplex PCR reads, holding one entry per CDR3 protein. The profile shows about 3,000 distinct CDR3 sequences, about 39% of them singletons. TCR beta rearrangements were amplified from peripheral blood genomic DNA. The chain carries TRBV7-9 and TRBJ2-1; possible D gene TRBD1, 5 bases. The clonotype comes from a human donor with a solid tumor. The material sequenced was blood. The CDR3 region has the DNA TGTGCCAGCAGCTTAGTACTGGGGCAGAATGAGCAGTTCTTC. This gives the protein CASSLVLGQNEQFF.